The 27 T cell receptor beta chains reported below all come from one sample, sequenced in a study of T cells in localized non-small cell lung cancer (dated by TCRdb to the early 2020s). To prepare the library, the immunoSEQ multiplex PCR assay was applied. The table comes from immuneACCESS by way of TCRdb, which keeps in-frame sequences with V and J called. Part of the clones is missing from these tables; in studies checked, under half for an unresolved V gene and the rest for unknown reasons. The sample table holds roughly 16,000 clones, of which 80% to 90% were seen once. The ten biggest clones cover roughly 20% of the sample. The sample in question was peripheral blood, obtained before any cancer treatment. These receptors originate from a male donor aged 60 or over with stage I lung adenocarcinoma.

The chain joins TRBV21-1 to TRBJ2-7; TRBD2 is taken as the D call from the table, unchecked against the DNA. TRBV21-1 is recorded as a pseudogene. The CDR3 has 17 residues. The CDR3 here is CASSKRGGTSGTYEQYF. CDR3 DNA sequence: TGTGCCAGCAGCAAAAGGGGCGGGACTAGCGGCACCTACGAGCAGTACTTC.

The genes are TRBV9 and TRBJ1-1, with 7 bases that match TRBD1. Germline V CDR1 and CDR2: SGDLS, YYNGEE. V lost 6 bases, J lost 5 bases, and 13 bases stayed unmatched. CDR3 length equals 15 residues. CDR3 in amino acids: CASNPQPLQGTEAFF. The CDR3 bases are TGTGCCAGCAACCCACAGCCTCTACAGGGGACTGAAGCTTTCTTT.

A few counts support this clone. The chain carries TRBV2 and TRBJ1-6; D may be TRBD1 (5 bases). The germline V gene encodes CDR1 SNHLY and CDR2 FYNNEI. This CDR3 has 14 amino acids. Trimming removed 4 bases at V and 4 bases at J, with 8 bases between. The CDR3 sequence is CASSGRDYNSPLHF. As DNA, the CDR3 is TGTGCCAGCAGTGGCAGGGATTATAATTCACCCCTCCACTTT.

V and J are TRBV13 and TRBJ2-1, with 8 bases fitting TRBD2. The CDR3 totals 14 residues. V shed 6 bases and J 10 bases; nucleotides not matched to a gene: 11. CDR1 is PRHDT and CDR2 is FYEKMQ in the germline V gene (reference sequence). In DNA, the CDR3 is TGTGCCAGCAGAGGGAGCGGGAGCGCCGCGGAGCAGTTCTTC. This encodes CASRGSGSAAEQFF. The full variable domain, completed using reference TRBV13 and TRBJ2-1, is AAGVIQSPRHLIKEKRETATLKCYPIPRHDTVYWYQQGPGQDPQFLISFYEKMQSDKGSIPDRFSAQQFSDYHSELNMSSLELGDSALYFCASRGSGSAAEQFFGPGTRLTVL.

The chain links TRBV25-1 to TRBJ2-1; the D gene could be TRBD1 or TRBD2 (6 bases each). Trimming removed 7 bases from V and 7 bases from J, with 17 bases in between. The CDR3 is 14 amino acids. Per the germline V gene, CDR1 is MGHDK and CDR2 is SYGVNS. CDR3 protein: CASTLRGASNEQFF. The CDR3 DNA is TGTGCCAGCACCCTGAGGGGGGCCTCAAATGAGCAGTTCTTC.

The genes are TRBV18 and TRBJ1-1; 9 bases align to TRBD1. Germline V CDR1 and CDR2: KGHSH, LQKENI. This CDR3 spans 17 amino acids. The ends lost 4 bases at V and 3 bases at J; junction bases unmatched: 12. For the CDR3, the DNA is TGTGCCAGCTCACGGCGATCACAGGGGGCGAGGGACACTGAAGCTTTCTTT. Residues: CASSRRSQGARDTEAFF.

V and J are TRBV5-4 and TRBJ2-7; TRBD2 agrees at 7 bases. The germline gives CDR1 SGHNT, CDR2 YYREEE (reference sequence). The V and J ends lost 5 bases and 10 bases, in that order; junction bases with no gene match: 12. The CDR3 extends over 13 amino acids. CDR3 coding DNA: TGTGCCAGCAGTTCCCGCGGGGGACTGGGTCAGTACTTC. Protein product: CASSSRGGLGQYF.

In DNA form, the CDR3 reads TGTGCCAGCAGTTGGGAGACCCCAAATGAAGCTTTCTTT. Translated: CASSWETPNEAFF. The J gene is TRBJ1-1, the V gene TRBV2; D not certain. V shed 5 bases and J shed 7 bases, with 14 bases lying between them. The V gene's germline CDR1 is SNHLY and CDR2 FYNNEI. The CDR3 has 13 residues.

CDR3 DNA sequence: TGTGCCAGCAGCTTTGAGATTGGGACTACTTTCAGGGCGGAACTACTGTTTTTT. Translating gives CASSFEIGTTFRAELLFF. This chain uses TRBV12-1 with TRBJ1-4. TRBV12-1 is termed a pseudogene. CDR3 length equals 18 residues.

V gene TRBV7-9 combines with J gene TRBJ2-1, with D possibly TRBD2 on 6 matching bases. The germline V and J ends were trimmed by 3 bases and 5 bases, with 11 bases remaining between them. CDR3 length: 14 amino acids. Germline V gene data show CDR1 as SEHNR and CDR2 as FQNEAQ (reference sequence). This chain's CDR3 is CASSLASADNEQFF. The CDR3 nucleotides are TGTGCCAGCAGCTTGGCTAGCGCCGACAATGAGCAGTTCTTC.

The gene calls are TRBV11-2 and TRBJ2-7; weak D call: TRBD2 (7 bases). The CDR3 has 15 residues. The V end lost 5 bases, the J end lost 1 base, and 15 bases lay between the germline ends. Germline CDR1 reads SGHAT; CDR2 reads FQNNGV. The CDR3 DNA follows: TGTGCCAGCAGCCGGGGGGCGGACCCTTCCTACGAGCAGTACTTC. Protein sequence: CASSRGADPSYEQYF.

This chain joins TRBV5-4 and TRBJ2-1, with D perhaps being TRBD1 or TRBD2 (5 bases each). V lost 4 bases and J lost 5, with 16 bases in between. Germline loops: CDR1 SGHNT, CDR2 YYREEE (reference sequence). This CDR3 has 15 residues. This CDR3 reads CASSSEGQGDNEQFF. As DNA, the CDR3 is TGTGCCAGCAGCAGCGAGGGCCAGGGAGACAATGAGCAGTTCTTC.

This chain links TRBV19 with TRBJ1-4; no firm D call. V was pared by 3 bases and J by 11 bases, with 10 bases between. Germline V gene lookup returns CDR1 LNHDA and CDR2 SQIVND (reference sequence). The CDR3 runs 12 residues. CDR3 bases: TGTGCCAGTAGTATCTGGGGTGAGAAACTGTTTTTT. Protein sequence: CASSIWGEKLFF.

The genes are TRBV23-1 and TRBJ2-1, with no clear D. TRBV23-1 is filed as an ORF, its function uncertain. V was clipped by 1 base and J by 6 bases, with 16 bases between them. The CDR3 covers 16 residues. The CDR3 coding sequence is TGCGCCAGCAGTCAATGGCGGAAATCCCCCCCCAATGAGCAGTTCTTC. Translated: CASSQWRKSPPNEQFF.

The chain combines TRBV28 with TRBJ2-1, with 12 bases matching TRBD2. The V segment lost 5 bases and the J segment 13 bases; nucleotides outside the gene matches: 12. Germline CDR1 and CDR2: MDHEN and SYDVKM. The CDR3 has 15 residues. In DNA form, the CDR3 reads TGTGCCAGCAGTCGGACTAGCGGGATGGGCCCACAACAGTTCTTC. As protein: CASSRTSGMGPQQFF.

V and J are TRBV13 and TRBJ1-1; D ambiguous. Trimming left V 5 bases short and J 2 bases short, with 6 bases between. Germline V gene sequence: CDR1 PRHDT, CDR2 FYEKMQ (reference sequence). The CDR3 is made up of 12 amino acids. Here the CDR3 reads CASSLRNTEAFF. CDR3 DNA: TGTGCCAGCAGCCTTCGTAACACTGAAGCTTTCTTT. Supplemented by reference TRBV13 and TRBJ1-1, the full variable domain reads AAGVIQSPRHLIKEKRETATLKCYPIPRHDTVYWYQQGPGQDPQFLISFYEKMQSDKGSIPDRFSAQQFSDYHSELNMSSLELGDSALYFCASSLRNTEAFFGQGTRLTVV.

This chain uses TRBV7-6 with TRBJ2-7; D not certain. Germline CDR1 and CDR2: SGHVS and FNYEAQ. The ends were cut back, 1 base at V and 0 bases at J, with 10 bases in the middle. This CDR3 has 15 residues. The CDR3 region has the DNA TGTGCCAGCAGCTTAGACTATTCCAGCTCCTACGAGCAGTACTTC. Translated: CASSLDYSSSYEQYF.

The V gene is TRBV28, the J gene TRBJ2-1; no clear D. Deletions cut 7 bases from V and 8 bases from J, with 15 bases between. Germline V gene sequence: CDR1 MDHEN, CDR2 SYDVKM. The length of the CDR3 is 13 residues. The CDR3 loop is CASTPNRRDEQFF. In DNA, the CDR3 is TGTGCCAGCACCCCCAACCGCCGGGATGAGCAGTTCTTC. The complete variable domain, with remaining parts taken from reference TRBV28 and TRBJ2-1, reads DVKVTQSSRYLVKRTGEKVFLECVQDMDHENMFWYRQDPGLGLRLIYFSYDVKMKEKGDIPEGYSVSREKKERFSLILESASTNQTSMYLCASTPNRRDEQFFGPGTRLTVL.

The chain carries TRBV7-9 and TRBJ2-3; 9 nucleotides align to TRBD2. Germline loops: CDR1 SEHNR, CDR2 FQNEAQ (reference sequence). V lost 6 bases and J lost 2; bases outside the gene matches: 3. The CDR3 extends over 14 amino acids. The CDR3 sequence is CASSSSGVTDTQYF. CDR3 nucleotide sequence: TGTGCCAGCAGTTCTAGCGGGGTCACAGATACGCAGTATTTT.

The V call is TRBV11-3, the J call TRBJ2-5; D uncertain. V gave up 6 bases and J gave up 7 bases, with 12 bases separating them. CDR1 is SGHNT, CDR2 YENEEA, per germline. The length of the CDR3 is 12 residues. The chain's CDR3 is CASSLDGPTQYF. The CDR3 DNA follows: TGTGCCAGCAGTTTGGACGGCCCGACCCAGTACTTC.

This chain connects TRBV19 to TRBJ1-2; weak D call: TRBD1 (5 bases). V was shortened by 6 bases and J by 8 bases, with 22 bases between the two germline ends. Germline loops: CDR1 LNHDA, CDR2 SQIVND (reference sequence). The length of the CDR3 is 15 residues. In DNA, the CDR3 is TGTGCCAGTAGCTCCGGGGAAGGACACGCGATGGGCTACACCTTC. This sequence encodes CASSSGEGHAMGYTF.

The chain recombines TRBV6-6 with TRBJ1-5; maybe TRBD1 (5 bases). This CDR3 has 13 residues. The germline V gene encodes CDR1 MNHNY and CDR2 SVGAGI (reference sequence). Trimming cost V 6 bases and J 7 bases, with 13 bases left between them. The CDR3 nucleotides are TGTGCCAGCAGGGGGGAAGGTGTACAGCCCCAGCATTTT. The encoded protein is CASRGEGVQPQHF.

The CDR3 region has the DNA TGTGCCAGCAGTTTGAAGGCGGTTGGTGGAAACACCATATATTTT. It encodes CASSLKAVGGNTIYF. The rearrangement uses TRBV28 and TRBJ1-3; D remains ambiguous. The CDR3 covers 15 residues. Between the trimmed V and J ends, which lost 3 bases and 3 bases, there was a span of 12 bases. CDR1 and CDR2 (germline): MDHEN, SYDVKM.

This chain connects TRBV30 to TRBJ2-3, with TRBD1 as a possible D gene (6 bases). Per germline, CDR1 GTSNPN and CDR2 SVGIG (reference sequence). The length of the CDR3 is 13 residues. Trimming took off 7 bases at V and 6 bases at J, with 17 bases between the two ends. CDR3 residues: CASGAAQGDTQYF. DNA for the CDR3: TGTGCCTCCGGCGCGGCTCAGGGGGATACGCAGTATTTT.

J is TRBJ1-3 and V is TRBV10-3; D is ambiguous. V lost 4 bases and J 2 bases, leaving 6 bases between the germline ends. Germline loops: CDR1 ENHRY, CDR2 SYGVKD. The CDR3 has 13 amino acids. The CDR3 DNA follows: TGTGCCATCAGTGTTCAGGCTGGAAACACCATATATTTT. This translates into CAISVQAGNTIYF.

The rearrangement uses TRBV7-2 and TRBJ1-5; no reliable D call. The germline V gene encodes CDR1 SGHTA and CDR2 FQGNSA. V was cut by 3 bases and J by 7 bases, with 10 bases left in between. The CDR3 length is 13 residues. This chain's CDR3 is CASSFTSDQPQHF. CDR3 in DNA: TGTGCCAGCAGCTTTACATCGGACCAGCCCCAGCATTTT. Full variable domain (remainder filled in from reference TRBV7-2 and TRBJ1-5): GAGVSQSPSNKVTEKGKDVELRCDPISGHTALYWYRQSLGQGLEFLIYFQGNSAPDKSGLPSDRFSAERTGGSVSTLTIQRTQQEDSAVYLCASSFTSDQPQHFGDGTRLSIL.

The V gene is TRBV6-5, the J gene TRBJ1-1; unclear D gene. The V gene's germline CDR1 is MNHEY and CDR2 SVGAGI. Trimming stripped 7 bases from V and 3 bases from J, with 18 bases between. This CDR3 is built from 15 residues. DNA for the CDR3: TGTGCCAGCACCACCTGTGGGTATAGGGACACTGAAGCTTTCTTT. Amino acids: CASTTCGYRDTEAFF.